What follows is one T cell receptor beta chain and its context. This CDR3 contains 15 residues. The germline V gene has CDR1 GTSNPN and CDR2 SVGIG (reference sequence). V was trimmed by 1 base and J by 2 bases, leaving 12 bases between them. This study enrolled people aged 18 to 89 from about two dozen US geographic areas. The record originates from a study of blood T cell repertoires in COVID-19. Assay: immunoSEQ multiplex PCR; the TCRdb copy retains only in-frame clones and omits some. The table lists around 170,000 clones, less than 85% of them singletons. The rearrangement uses TRBV30 and TRBJ1-3; D perhaps matches TRBD1 (5 bases). The receptor comes from a man aged 45-65 years who had recovered from COVID-19. The sample was PBMCs or T cells enriched from blood (not recorded which). Here the CDR3 DNA reads TGTGCCTGGAGTGCGACAGTTTCTACTGGAAACACCATATATTTT. This translates into CAWSATVSTGNTIYF.